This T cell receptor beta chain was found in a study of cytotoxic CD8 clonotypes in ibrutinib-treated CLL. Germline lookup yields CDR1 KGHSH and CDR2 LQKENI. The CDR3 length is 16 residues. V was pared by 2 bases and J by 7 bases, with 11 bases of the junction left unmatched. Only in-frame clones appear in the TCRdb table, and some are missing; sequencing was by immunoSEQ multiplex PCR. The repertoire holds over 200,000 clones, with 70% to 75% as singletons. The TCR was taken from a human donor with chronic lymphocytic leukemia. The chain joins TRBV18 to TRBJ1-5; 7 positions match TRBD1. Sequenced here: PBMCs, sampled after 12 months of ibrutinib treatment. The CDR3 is CASSPNSPDRDQPQHF. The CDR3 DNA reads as TGTGCCAGCTCACCAAATAGCCCCGACAGGGACCAGCCCCAGCATTTT.